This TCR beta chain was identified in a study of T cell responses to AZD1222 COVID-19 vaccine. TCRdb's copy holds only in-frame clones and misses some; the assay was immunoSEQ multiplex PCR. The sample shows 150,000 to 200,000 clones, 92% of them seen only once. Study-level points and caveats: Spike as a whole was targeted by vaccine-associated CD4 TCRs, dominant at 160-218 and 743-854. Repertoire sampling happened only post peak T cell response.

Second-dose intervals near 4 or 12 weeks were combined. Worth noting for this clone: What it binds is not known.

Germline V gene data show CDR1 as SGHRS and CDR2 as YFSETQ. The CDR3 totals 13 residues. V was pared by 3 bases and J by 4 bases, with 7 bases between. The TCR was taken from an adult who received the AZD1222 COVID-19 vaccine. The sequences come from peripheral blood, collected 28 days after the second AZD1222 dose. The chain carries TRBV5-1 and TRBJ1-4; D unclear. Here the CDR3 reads CASSSAVNEKLFF. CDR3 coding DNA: TGCGCCAGCAGCTCAGCCGTTAATGAAAAACTGTTTTTT.